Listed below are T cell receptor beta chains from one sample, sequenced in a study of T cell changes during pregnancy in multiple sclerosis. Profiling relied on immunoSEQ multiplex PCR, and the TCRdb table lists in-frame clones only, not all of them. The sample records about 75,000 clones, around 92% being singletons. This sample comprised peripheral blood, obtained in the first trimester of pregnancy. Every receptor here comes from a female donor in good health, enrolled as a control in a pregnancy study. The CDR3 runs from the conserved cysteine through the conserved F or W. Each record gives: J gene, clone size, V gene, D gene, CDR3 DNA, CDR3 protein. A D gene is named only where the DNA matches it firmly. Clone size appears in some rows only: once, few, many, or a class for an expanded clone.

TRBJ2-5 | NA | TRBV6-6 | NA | TGTGCCAGCGGGGCGGTGCAAGAGACCCAGTACTTC | CASGAVQETQYF
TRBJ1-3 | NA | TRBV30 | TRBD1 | TGTGCCTGCCTACAGGGGTTGTCGGGAAACACCATATATTTT | CACLQGLSGNTIYF
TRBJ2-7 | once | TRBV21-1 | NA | TGTGCCAGCAGGGGAGGGACTACCGGCCCCTACGAGCAGTACTTC | CASRGGTTGPYEQYF
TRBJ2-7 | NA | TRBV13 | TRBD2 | TGTGCCAGCAGCTCGGGACTAGCGGGGAGCTACGAGCAGTACTTC | CASSSGLAGSYEQYF
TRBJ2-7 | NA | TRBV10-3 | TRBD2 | TGTGCCATCAGTGGAGGGGTACTAGCGGGGGGGAGCTCCTACGAGCAGTACTTC | CAISGGVLAGGSSYEQYF
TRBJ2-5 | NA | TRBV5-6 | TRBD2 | TGTGCCAGCAGCCACCGAGGGACTAGGGTTGGGGAGACCCAGTACTTC | CASSHRGTRVGETQYF
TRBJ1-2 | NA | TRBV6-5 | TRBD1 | TGTGCCAGCAGTCCCGGAGGACAGGGGCTAAGTGGCTACACCTTC | CASSPGGQGLSGYTF
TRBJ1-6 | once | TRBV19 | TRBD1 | TGTGCCAGTACAGTTGCAGGGGGCAGGTCACCCCTCCACTTT | CASTVAGGRSPLHF
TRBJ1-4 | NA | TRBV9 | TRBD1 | TGTGCCAGCAGCGAGCGGACAGGGCTGGAAAAACTGTTTTTT | CASSERTGLEKLFF
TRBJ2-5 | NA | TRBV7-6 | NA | TGTGCCAGCAGCTTAGGTCGTCTCGGGAGAGTTCCTCAAGAGACCCAGTACTTC | CASSLGRLGRVPQETQYF
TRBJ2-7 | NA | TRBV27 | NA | TGTGCCAGCAGTTTAAAGGACAGCTACGAGCAGTACTTC | CASSLKDSYEQYF
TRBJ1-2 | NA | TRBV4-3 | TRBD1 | TGCGCCAGCAGCCAAGGGGTAATAACCGGGACAGTTAAAACCGGTGGCTATGGCTACACCTTC | CASSQGVITGTVKTGGYGYTF
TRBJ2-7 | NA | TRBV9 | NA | TGTGCCAGCAGCGTAGAAGTTTCGGGTTACGAGCAGTACTTC | CASSVEVSGYEQYF
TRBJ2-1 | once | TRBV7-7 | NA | TGTGCCAGCAGCTTAGCGGAAGGGGTTCATGAGCAGTTCTTC | CASSLAEGVHEQFF
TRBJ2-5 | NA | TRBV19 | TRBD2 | TGTGCCAGTAGTTCCCGGACTAGCGGGGTTGAGACCCAGTACTTC | CASSSRTSGVETQYF
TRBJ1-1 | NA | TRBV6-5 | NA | TGTGCCAGCAGTTACTCGGGGCGGCGGACTGAAGCTTTCTTT | CASSYSGRRTEAFF
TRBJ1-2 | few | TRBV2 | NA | TGTGCCAGCAGGGCACAGGGAAGCGATGGCTACACCTTC | CASRAQGSDGYTF
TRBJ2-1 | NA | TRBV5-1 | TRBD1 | TGCGCCAGCAGCTACCGACAGGGTAGGGTCTACAATGAGCAGTTCTTC | CASSYRQGRVYNEQFF
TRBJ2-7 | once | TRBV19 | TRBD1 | TGTGCCAGTAGTTTGGACAGGGGTAGGGGGAACGAGCAGTACTTC | CASSLDRGRGNEQYF
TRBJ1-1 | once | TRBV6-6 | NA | TGTGCCAGCAGTTATCCACAGGGTCCGAACACTGAAGCTTTCTTT | CASSYPQGPNTEAFF
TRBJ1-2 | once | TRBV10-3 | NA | TGTGCCATCAACCCATTTGGAGGGGGGGCGAGCGGCTACACCTTC | CAINPFGGGASGYTF
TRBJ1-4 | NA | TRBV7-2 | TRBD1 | TGTGCCAGCAGCCCATCGACAGGGGGAGTAAAACTGTTTTTT | CASSPSTGGVKLFF
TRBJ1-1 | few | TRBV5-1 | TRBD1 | TGCGCCAGCAGCATAAACCCCGGGACAGGAGACACTGAAGCTTTCTTT | CASSINPGTGDTEAFF
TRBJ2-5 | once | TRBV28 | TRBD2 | TGTGCCAGCATTTCCCCTTTTCGGGGCGGGGGCCAAGAGACCCAGTACTTC | CASISPFRGGGQETQYF
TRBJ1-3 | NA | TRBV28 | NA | TGTGCCAGCAGTAGAAGGGGGAGCTCTGGAAACACCATATATTTT | CASSRRGSSGNTIYF
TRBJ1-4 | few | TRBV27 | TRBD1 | TGTGCCAGCAGTCTCCTTGGACAGGTTGCAACTAATGAAAAACTGTTTTTT | CASSLLGQVATNEKLFF
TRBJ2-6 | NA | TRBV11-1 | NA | TGTGCCAGCAGCCCGCGTCGTACTGGGGCCAACGTCCTGACTTTC | CASSPRRTGANVLTF
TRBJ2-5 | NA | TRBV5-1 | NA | TGCGCCAGCAGCTTGGGGTCTTGGGCCACACAAGAGACCCAGTACTTC | CASSLGSWATQETQYF
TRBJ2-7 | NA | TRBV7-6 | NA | TGTGCCAGCAGCATGGATCCAGCAGGGGCCGAGCAGTACTTC | CASSMDPAGAEQYF
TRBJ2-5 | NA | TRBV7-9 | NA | TGTGCCAGCAGCTTAGCAAGGGAGCGAGAGACCCAGTACTTC | CASSLARERETQYF
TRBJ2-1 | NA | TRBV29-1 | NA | TGCAGCGTTGTGGTGGCGCAGGGCAATGAGCAGTTCTTC | CSVVVAQGNEQFF
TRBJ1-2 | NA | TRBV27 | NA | TGTGCCAGCAGTTCCCGCTGGGGGGTTGGGTATGGCTACACCTTC | CASSSRWGVGYGYTF
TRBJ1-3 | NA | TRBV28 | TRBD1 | TGTGCCAGCAGTCAGACAGGGTATGGAAACACCATATATTTT | CASSQTGYGNTIYF
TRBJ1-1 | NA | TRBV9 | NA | TGTGCCAGCAGCGTGACACAGGGGAACACTGAAGCTTTCTTT | CASSVTQGNTEAFF
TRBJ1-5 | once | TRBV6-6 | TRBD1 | TGTGCCAGCACCAAGACAGGGGGCGATGGCAATCAGCCCCAGCATTTT | CASTKTGGDGNQPQHF
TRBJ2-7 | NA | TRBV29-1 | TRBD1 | TGCAGCTGCCTTCCTCGGGACAGGGGCTCCGAGCAGTACTTC | CSCLPRDRGSEQYF
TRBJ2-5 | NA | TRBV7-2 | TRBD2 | TGTGCCAGCAGCCTCAGGACTAGCGGAGAGACCCAGTACTTC | CASSLRTSGETQYF
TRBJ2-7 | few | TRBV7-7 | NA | TGTGCTAGCAGCTTAGCTGGGGCAGCCCACGAGCAGTACTTC | CASSLAGAAHEQYF
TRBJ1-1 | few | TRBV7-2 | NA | TGTGCCAGCAGCTTAGTCGGTGGGAGTGAAGCTTTCTTT | CASSLVGGSEAFF
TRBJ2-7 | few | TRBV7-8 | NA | TGTGCCAGCAGCTCCCGGGTTCTCTACGAGCAGTACTTC | CASSSRVLYEQYF
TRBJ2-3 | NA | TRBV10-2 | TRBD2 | TGCGCCAGCAGTGACGTCGGGAGGGCAGATACGCAGTATTTT | CASSDVGRADTQYF
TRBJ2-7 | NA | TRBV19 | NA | TGTGCCAGTAAGGCGGAGAGCTCCTACGAGCAGTACTTC | CASKAESSYEQYF
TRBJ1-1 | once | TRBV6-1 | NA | TGTGCCAGCAGCCCGGGAGGGGTCAAGAACACTGAAGCTTTCTTT | CASSPGGVKNTEAFF
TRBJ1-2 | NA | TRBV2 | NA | TGTGCCAGCAGGGCCGACGGGGGAAGGTATGGCTACACCTTC | CASRADGGRYGYTF
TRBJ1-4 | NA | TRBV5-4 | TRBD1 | TGTGCCAGCAGCCCCAGAGGACAGGGAAGGGCTAATGAAAAACTGTTTTTT | CASSPRGQGRANEKLFF
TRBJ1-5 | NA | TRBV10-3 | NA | TGTGCCATTAAACACCGCCCGACCCAGCATTTT | CAIKHRPTQHF
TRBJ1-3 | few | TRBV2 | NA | TGTGCCAGTTCCCCTATCTCTGGAAACACCATATATTTT | CASSPISGNTIYF
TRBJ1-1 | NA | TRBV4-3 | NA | TGCGCCAGCAGCCGGAACGCCGGGGTACTATCGAACACTGAAGCTTTCTTT | CASSRNAGVLSNTEAFF
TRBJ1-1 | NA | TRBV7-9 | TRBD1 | TGTGCCAGCGACATCAGAGACAGGGCCCCTGAAGCTTTCTTT | CASDIRDRAPEAFF
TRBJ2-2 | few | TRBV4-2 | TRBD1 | TGTGCCAGCAGCCAAGGGACAGGGGACACCGGGGAGCTGTTTTTT | CASSQGTGDTGELFF
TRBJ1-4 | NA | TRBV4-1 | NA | TGCGCCAGCAGCCAAGTACAGGGATATGGTGAAAAACTGTTTTTT | CASSQVQGYGEKLFF